Here is one TCR beta chain with its context. What it binds is not known. Constant-region reverse primers amplified full-length variable regions, followed by semi-nested Nested Universal Primer A PCR. TCRdb reprocessed the 5' RACE reads via MiXCR and lists one record per CDR3 protein. The sample lists 53,000 or so distinct CDR3 sequences; almost 25% were seen once. General observations from the study: Tumor memory CD4+ T cell TCR gene usage clustered with blood and lymph node memory CD4+ cells and lymph node naive CD4+ cells.

CD25-based Treg depletion was applied to purified naive CD4+ T cells. The CDR3 is made up of 15 amino acids. Per the germline V gene, CDR1 is MNHEY and CDR2 is SVGEGT. The ends were cut back, 6 bases at V and 3 bases at J, with 17 bases in the middle. The genes are TRBV6-2 or TRBV6-3 and TRBJ1-2; D is undetermined. The sample comprised tumor-infiltrating naive CD4+ T cells sorted from the breast tumor. The subset here: naive CD4+ T cells, CD4+CD45RA+CD25-. The receptor comes from a female donor with breast cancer. Here the CDR3 DNA reads TGTGCCAGCAGAGAGGAGGGAAAGGCGGACTATGGCTACACCTTC. It translates to CASREEGKADYGYTF.